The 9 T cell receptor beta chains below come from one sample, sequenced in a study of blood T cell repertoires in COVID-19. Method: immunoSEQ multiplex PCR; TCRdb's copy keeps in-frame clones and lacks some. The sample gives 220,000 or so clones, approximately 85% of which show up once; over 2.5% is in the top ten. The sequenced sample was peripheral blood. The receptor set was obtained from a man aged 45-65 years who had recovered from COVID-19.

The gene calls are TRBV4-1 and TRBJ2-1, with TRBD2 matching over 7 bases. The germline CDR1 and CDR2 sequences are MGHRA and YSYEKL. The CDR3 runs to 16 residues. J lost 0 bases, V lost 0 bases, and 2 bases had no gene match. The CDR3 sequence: CASSQDTGGSYNEQFF. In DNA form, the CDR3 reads TGCGCCAGCAGCCAAGATACGGGAGGCTCCTACAATGAGCAGTTCTTC.

The CDR3 bases are TGTGCCAGCAGTTTACTGACAGGGAAAGAGACCCAGTACTTC. The encoded protein is CASSLLTGKETQYF. The gene calls are TRBV27 and TRBJ2-5; 7 positions agree with TRBD1. The CDR3 loop spans 14 amino acids. V was clipped by 2 bases and J by 3 bases; unmatched bases: 3. The germline CDR1 and CDR2 sequences are MNHEY and SMNVEV (reference sequence).

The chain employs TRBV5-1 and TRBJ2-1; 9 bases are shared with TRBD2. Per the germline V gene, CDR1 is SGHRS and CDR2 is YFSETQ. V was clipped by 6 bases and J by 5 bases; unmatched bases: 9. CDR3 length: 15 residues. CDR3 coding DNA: TGCGCCAGCACCCCTTTAGCGGGAGTCCACAATGAGCAGTTCTTC. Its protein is CASTPLAGVHNEQFF.

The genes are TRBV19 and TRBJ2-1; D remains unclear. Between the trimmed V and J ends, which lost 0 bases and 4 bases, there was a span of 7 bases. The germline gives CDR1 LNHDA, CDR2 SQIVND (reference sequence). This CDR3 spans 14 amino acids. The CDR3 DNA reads TGTGCCAGTAGTATAGATCCCCCTTACAATGAGCAGTTCTTC. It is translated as CASSIDPPYNEQFF. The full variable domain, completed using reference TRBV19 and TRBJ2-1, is DGGITQSPKYLFRKEGQNVTLSCEQNLNHDAMYWYRQDPGQGLRLIYYSQIVNDFQKGDIAEGYSVSREKKESFPLTVTSAQKNPTAFYLCASSIDPPYNEQFFGPGTRLTVL.

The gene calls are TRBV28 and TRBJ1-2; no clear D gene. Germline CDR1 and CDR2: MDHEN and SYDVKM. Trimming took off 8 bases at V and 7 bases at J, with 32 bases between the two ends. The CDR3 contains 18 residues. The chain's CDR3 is CASASIPSGGTQRGGYTF. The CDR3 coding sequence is TGTGCCAGCGCCTCAATTCCCTCGGGCGGCACCCAACGGGGTGGCTACACCTTC.

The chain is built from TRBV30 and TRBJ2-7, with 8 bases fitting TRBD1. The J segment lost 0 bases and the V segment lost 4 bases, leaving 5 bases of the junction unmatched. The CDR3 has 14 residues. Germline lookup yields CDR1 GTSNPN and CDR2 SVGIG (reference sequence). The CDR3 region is CAWTRQGISYEQYF. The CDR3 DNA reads TGTGCCTGGACCCGACAGGGGATCTCCTACGAGCAGTACTTC.

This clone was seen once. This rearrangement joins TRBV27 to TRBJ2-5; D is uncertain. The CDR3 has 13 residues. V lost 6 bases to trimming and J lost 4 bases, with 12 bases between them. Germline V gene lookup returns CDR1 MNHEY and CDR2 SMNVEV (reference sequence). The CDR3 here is CASSTRRGETQYF. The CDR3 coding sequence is TGTGCCAGCAGCACCCGCAGAGGAGAGACCCAGTACTTC.

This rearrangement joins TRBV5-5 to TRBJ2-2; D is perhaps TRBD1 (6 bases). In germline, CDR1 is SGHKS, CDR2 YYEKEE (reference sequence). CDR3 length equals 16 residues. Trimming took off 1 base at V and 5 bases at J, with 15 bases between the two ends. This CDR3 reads CASSLTEAGETGELFF. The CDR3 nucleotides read TGTGCCAGCAGCTTGACTGAGGCAGGGGAGACCGGGGAGCTGTTTTTT.

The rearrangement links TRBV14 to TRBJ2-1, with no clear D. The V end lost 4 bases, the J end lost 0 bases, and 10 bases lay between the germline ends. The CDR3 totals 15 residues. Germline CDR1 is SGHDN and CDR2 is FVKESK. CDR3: CASSPHLDSYNEQFF. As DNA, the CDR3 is TGTGCCAGCAGCCCACACCTAGACTCCTACAATGAGCAGTTCTTC.